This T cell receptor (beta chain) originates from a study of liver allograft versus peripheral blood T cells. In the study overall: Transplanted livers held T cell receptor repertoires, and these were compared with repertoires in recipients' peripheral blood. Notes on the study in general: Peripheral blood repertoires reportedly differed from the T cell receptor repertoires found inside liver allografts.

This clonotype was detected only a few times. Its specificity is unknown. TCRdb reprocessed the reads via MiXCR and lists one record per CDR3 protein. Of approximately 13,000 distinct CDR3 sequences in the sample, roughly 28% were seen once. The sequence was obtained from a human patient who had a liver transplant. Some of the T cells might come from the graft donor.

CDR3 amino acids: CSVVPDGGKAFF. CDR3 bases: TGCAGCGTTGTCCCCGATGGAGGGAAAGCTTTCTTT. The chain recombines TRBV29-1 with TRBJ1-1, with D unresolved. V lost 4 bases and J 9 bases, leaving 15 bases between the germline ends. The CDR3 has 12 residues. The V gene's germline CDR1 is SQVTM and CDR2 ANQGSEA. Supplemented by reference TRBV29-1 and TRBJ1-1, the full variable domain reads SAVISQKPSRDICQRGTSLTIQCQVDSQVTMMFWYRQQPGQSLTLIATANQGSEATYESGFVIDKFPISRPNLTFSTLTVSNMSPEDSSIYLCSVVPDGGKAFFGQGTRLTVV.